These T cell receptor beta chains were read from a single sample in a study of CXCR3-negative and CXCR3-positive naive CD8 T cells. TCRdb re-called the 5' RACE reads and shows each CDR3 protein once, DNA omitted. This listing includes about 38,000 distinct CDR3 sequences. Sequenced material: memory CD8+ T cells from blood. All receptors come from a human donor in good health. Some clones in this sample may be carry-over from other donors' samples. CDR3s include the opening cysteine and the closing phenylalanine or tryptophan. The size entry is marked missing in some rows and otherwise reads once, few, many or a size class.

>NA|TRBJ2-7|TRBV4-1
CASSPLTGVGYEQYF
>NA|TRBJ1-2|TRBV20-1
CSARDRGQGYGYTF
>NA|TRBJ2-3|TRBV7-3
CASSFTGSITDTQYF
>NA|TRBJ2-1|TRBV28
CASSSGSYNEQFF
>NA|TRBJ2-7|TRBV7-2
CASSLGPGGDDEQYF
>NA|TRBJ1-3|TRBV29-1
CSFEGDSGNTIYF
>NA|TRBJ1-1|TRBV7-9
CASSSTNGGTEAFF
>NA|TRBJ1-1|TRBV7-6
CASSLTGMNTEAFF
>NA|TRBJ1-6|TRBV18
CASSGAGVDNSPLHF
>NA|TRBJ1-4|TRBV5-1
CASSLAGGQKREKLFF
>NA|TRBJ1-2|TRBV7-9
CASSLLKGGTYGYTF
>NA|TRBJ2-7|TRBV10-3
CAISESNRADEQYF
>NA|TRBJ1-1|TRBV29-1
CSAVEGVRIMNTEAFF
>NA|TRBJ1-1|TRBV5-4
CASSVSGGTEAFF
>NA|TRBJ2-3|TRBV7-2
CASSLYAQREISDTQYF
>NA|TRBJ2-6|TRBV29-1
CSVEDLDSSGANVLTF
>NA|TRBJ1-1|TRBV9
CASSPFSGGPNTEAFF
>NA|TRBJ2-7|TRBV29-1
CTPSGISSYEQYF
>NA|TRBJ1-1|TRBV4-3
CASSQDIAQTLNMNTEAFF
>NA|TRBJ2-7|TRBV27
CASSFGGGPYEQYF
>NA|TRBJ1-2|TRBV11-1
CASSPTGTSYGYTF
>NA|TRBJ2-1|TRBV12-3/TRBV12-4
CASSPLAGENNEQFF
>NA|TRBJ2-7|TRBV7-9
CASSPDGGGQASFASYEQYF
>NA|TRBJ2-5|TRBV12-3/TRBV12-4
CASSPGLAGEETQYF
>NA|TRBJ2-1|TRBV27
CASSTADGGEVNEQFF
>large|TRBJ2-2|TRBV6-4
CASSSQGQTGELFF
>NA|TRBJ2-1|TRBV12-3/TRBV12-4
CASSSQGRGTDNEQFF
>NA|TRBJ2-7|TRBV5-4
CASQTSGTAYEQYF
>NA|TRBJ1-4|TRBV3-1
CASSQGFQGNEKLFF
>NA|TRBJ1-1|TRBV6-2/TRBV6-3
CASSYRGETEAFF
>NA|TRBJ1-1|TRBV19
CASRNLNPGLPSFFTEAFF
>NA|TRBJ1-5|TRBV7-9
CASSAGVEPQHF
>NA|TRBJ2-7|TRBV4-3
CASSQEGYHEQYF
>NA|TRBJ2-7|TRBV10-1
CASSESDSYEQYF
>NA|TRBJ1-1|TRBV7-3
CASSLLADAEAFF
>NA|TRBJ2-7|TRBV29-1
CSVELRGDRLPYEQYF
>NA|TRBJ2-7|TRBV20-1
CSAQGGSRSYEQYF
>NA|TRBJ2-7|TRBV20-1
CSARTGLDYEQYF
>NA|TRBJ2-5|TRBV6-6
CASSYSKIQGHGTQYF
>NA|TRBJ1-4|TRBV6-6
CASSYSTPGNEKLFF
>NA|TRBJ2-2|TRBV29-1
CSVVSVLQAGTGELFF
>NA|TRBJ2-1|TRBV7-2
CASKINRGLYNEQFF
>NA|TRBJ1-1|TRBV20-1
CSARGEGGTEAFF